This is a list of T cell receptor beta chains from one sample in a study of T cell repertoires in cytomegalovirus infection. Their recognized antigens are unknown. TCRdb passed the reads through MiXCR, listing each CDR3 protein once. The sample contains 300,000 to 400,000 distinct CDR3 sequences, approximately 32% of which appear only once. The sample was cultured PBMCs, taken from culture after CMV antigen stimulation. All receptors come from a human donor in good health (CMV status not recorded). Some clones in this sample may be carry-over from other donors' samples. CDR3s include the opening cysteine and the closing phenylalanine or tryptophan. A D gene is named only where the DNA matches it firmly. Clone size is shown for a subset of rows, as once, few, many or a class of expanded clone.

TGTGCCAGCAGCGTAGCGGCCGAGCGAAACACCATATATTTT	CASSVAAERNTIYF	TRBV9	TRBJ1-3	many	NA
TGTGCCAGCAGCTTAACCCCCGGTGGCGAGCAGTACTTC	CASSLTPGGEQYF	TRBV7-3	TRBJ2-7	few	NA
TGTGCCAGCAGTGATGGAACAGGGGTGCAGCCCCAGCATTTT	CASSDGTGVQPQHF	TRBV2	TRBJ1-5	many	TRBD1
TGTGCCAGCAGCCCCCAACTAGCGGGAGATTGGGATACGCAGTATTTT	CASSPQLAGDWDTQYF	TRBV7-8	TRBJ2-3	few	TRBD2
TGTGCCAGCAGTCCCTCACGGGGAGCTGACTATGGCTACACCTTC	CASSPSRGADYGYTF	TRBV12-3/TRBV12-4	TRBJ1-2	NA	NA
TGTGCCAGCAGTTACCAGGGGAATGGCTACACCTTC	CASSYQGNGYTF	TRBV6-5	TRBJ1-2	few	NA
TGTGCCAGCAGTTCCCCCCGGACTAGCGGGTACTATGTCGAGCAGTACTTC	CASSSPRTSGYYVEQYF	TRBV6-1	TRBJ2-7	NA	TRBD2
TGTGCCTCCGGGGGGGCCACTGAAGCTTTCTTT	CASGGATEAFF	TRBV30	TRBJ1-1	few	NA
TGCGCCAGCAGCTTGGAGGCAGGACAAAAGAACACTGAAGCTTTCTTT	CASSLEAGQKNTEAFF	TRBV5-1	TRBJ1-1	NA	NA
TGTGCCAGCAGAGACGGGGGAAGTGGCACAGATACGCAGTATTTT	CASRDGGSGTDTQYF	TRBV7-6	TRBJ2-3	once	NA
TGTGCCTGGAGGGATGAGAAAGCTTTCTTT	CAWRDEKAFF	TRBV30	TRBJ1-1	few	NA
TGTGCCAGCAGCCCAGGACAGATCTATGGCTACACCTTC	CASSPGQIYGYTF	TRBV7-2	TRBJ1-2	few	NA
TGTGCCAGCAGCGGACTAGCCGCGAACACCGGGGAGCTGTTTTTT	CASSGLAANTGELFF	TRBV6-2/TRBV6-3	TRBJ2-2	NA	TRBD2
TGTGCCAGCAGCCCACGGACAGGGAGGCCCGGGGAGCTGTTTTTT	CASSPRTGRPGELFF	TRBV7-3	TRBJ2-2	NA	TRBD1
TGTGCCAGCAGCCGCAAGCTGACAGGAACGGGGGGCTACACCTTC	CASSRKLTGTGGYTF	TRBV27	TRBJ1-2	once	NA
TGTGCCAGCAGCTTGAGGCAGAGCGCTAACTATGGCTACACCTTC	CASSLRQSANYGYTF	TRBV7-2	TRBJ1-2	few	NA
TGTGCCAGCAGCTTCGCAGGGGGCGCTGGGGCCAACGTCCTGACTTTC	CASSFAGGAGANVLTF	TRBV7-2	TRBJ2-6	many	TRBD1
TGCGCCAGCAGCTCCTCGGGGTCGAATGGGGAGACCCAGTACTTC	CASSSSGSNGETQYF	TRBV5-1	TRBJ2-5	few	NA
TGTGCCAGCAGCTCTAGACAGGGGGCCTCTGGAAACACCATATATTTT	CASSSRQGASGNTIYF	TRBV7-9	TRBJ1-3	NA	TRBD1
TGTGCCAGCAGATTGGAGGGGGGGGAGGGCAATCAGCCCCAGCATTTT	CASRLEGGEGNQPQHF	TRBV6-6	TRBJ1-5	NA	NA
TGTGCCGGAAGCCCCGCGACAGGGGCCTACAATGAGCAGTTCTTC	CAGSPATGAYNEQFF	TRBV6-1	TRBJ2-1	NA	TRBD1
TGTGCCAGCAGCTTAGGAGGACAGAACAATCAGCCCCAGCATTTT	CASSLGGQNNQPQHF	TRBV11-2	TRBJ1-5	NA	NA
TGTGCCAGCAGCTTGGGAGCTAGTCGTAGGACAGATACGCAGTATTTT	CASSLGASRRTDTQYF	TRBV7-2	TRBJ2-3	few	NA
TGTGCCAGCAGCCCCTGGGACTCTTCAACCCTCAACACTGAAGCTTTCTTT	CASSPWDSSTLNTEAFF	TRBV11-2	TRBJ1-1	NA	NA